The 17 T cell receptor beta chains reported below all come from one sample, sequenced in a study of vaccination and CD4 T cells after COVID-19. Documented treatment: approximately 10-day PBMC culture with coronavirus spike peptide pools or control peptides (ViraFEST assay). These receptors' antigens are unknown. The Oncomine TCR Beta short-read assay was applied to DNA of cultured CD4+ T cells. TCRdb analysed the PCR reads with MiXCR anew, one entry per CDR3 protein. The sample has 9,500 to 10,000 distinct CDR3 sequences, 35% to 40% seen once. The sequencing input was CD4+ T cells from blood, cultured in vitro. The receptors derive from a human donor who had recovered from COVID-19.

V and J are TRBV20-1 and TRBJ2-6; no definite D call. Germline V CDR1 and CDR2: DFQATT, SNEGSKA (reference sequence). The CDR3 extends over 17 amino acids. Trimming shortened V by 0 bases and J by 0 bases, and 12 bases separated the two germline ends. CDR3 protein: CSARDGGPFSGANVLTF. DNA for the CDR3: TGCAGTGCTAGAGATGGCGGACCCTTCTCTGGGGCCAACGTCCTGACTTTC.

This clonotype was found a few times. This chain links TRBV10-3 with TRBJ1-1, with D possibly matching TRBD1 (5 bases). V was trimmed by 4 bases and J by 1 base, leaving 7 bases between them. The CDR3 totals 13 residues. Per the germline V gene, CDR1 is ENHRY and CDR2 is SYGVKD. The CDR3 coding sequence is TGTGCCATCAGTGGGGGACGGAACACTGAAGCTTTCTTT. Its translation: CAISGGRNTEAFF.

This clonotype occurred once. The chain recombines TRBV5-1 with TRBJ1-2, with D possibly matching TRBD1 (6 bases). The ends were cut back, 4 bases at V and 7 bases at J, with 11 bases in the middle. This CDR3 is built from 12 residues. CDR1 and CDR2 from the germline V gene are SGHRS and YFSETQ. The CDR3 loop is CASSATGSGYTF. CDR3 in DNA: TGCGCCAGCAGCGCTACAGGGTCTGGCTACACCTTC.

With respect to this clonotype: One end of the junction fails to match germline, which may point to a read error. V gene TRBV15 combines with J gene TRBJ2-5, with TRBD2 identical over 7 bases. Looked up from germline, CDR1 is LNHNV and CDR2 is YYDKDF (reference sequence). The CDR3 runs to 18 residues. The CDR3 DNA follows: TGTGCCACCAGCCGAGAGTGGACCCATACTAGCGATCAAGAGACCCAGTACTTC. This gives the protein CATSREWTHTSDQETQYF.

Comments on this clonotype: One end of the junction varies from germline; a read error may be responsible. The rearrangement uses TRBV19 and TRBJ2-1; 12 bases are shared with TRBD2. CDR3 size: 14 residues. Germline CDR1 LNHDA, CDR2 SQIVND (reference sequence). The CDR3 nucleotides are TGCGCCAGTAGTCATGGACTAGCGGGGTCCGAGCAGTTCTTC. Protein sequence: CASSHGLAGSEQFF.

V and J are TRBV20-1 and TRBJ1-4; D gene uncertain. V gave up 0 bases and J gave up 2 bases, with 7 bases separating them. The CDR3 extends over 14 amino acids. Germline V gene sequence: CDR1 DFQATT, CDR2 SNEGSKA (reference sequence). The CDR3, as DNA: TGCAGTGCTAGAGAAGGGTCGACTAATGAAAAACTGTTTTTT. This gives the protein CSAREGSTNEKLFF.

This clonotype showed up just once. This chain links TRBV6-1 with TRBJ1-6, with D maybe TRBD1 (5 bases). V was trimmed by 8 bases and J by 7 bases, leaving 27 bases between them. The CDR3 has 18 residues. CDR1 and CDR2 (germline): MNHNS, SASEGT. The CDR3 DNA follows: TGTGCCAGCCGGATCGGGGCGCCGGTTTCGCGTAGGAATTCACCCCTCCACTTT. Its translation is CASRIGAPVSRRNSPLHF.

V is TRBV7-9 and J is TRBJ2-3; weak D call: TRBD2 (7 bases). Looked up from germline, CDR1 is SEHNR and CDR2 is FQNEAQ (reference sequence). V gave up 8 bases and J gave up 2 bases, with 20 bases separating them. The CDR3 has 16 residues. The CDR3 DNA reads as TGTGCCAGCCGGGAGGAGGGGGGCATACCCACAGATACGCAGTATTTT. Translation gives CASREEGGIPTDTQYF. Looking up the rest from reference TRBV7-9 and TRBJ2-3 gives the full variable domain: DTGVSQNPRHKITKRGQNVTFRCDPISEHNRLYWYRQTLGQGPEFLTYFQNEAQLEKSRLLSDRFSAERPKGSFSTLEIQRTEQGDSAMYLCASREEGGIPTDTQYFGPGTRLTVL.

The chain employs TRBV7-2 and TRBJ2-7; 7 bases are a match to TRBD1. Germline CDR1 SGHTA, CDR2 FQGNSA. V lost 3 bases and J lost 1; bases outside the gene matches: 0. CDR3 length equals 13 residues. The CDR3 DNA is TGTGCCAGCAGCTTGGACAGGTCCTACGAGCAGTACTTC. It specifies CASSLDRSYEQYF.

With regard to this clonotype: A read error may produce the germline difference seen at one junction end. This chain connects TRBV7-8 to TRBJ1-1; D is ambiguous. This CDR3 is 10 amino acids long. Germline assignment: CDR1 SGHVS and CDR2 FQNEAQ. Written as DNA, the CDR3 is TGTGTCAGCAGCCCTCGGGGAGCTTTCTTT. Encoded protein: CVSSPRGAFF.

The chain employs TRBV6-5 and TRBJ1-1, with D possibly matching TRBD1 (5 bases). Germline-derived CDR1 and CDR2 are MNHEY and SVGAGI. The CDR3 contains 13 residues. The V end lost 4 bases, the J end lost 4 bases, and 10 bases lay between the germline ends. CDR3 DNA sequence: TGTGCCAGCAGTTTAAGGGACGGCACTGAAGCTTTCTTT. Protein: CASSLRDGTEAFF.

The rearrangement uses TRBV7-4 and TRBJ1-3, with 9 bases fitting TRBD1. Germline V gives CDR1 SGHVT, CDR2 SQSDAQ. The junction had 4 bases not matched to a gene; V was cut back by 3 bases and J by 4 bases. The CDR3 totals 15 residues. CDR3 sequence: CASSFAGTGGNTIYF. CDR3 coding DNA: TGTGCCAGCAGCTTCGCCGGGACAGGGGGAAACACCATATATTTT.

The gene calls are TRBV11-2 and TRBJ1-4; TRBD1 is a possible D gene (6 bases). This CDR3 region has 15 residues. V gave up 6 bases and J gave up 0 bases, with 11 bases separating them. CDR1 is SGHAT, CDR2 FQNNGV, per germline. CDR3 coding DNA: TGTGCCAGCAGACCCACAGGGACAACTAATGAAAAACTGTTTTTT. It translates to CASRPTGTTNEKLFF.

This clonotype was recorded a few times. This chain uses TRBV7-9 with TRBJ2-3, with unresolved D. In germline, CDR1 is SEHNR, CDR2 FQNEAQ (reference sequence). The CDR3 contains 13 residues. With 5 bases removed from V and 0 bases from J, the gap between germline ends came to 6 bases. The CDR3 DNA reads TGTGCCAGCAGCGTGGTGAGCACAGATACGCAGTATTTT. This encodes CASSVVSTDTQYF.

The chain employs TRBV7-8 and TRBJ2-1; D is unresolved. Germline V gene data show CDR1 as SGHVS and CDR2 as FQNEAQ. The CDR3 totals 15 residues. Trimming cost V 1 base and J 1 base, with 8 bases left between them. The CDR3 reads CASSLDGGSYNEQFF. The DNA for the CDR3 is TGTGCCAGCAGCTTAGACGGTGGGTCCTACAATGAGCAGTTCTTC.

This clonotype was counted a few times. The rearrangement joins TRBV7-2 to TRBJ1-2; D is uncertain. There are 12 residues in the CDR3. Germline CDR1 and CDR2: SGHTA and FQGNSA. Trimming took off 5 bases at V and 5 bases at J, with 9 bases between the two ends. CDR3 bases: TGTGCCAGCAGCCGACCTAGTTATGGCTACACCTTC. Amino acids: CASSRPSYGYTF.

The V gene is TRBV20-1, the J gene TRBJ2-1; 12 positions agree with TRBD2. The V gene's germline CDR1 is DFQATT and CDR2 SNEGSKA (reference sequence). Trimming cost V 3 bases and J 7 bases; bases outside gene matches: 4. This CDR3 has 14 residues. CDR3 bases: TGCAGTGCTAGGAAACTAGCGGGGGGTAATGAGCAGTTCTTC. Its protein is CSARKLAGGNEQFF.